These T cell receptor beta chains were read from a single sample in a study of human T cells and chemical hapten exposure. TCRdb re-analysed the RACE reads in MiXCR, keeping a single row per CDR3 protein. The sample lists more than 75,000 distinct CDR3 sequences, 8% to 10% occurring once. The material sequenced was whole blood, taken in connection with sensitization to the hapten diphenylcyclopropenone (DPC). Every receptor here comes from a woman aged 40-49 years with alopecia areata. Some clones in this sample may be carry-over from other donors' samples. CDR3s include the opening cysteine and the closing phenylalanine or tryptophan. A D gene is named only where the DNA matches it firmly. Clone size, where shown, is once, few, many, or a class for clones that have expanded.

cdr3_aa: CASAAPGPFEQYF
cdr3_nt: TGTGCCAGCGCCGCGCCGGGGCCCTTTGAGCAGTACTTC
d_call: .
v_call: TRBV7-2
j_call: TRBJ2-7
clone_size: many

cdr3_aa: CASSQGVQGQSPLHF
cdr3_nt: TGTGCCAGCAGCCAAGGAGTCCAGGGCCAATCACCCCTCCACTTT
d_call: .
v_call: TRBV3-1
j_call: TRBJ1-6
clone_size: few

cdr3_aa: CASSGRVFGIHNSPLHF
cdr3_nt: TGTGCCAGCAGCGGGAGGGTTTTCGGCATACATAATTCACCCCTCCACTTT
d_call: .
v_call: TRBV5-5
j_call: TRBJ1-6
clone_size: .

cdr3_aa: CASSPRQINQPQHF
cdr3_nt: TGTGCCAGCTCACCCCGGCAGATAAATCAGCCCCAGCATTTT
d_call: .
v_call: TRBV18
j_call: TRBJ1-5
clone_size: many

cdr3_aa: CAISGTVGQTQYF
cdr3_nt: TGTGCCATCAGTGGGACAGTTGGACAGACCCAGTACTTC
d_call: .
v_call: TRBV10-3
j_call: TRBJ2-5
clone_size: many

cdr3_aa: CANSLGTSGTDEQYF
cdr3_nt: TGTGCCAACAGCTTAGGGACTAGCGGAACCGACGAGCAGTACTTC
d_call: TRBD2
v_call: TRBV7-9
j_call: TRBJ2-7
clone_size: .

cdr3_aa: CARVTGGSNQPQHF
cdr3_nt: TGTGCCAGGGTGACAGGGGGTAGCAATCAGCCCCAGCATTTT
d_call: TRBD1
v_call: TRBV7-8
j_call: TRBJ1-5
clone_size: many

cdr3_aa: CASSQVDILSYNEQFF
cdr3_nt: TGCGCCAGCAGCCAAGTAGACATTCTCTCCTACAATGAGCAGTTCTTC
d_call: .
v_call: TRBV4-1
j_call: TRBJ2-1
clone_size: .

cdr3_aa: CASRGMGTGSADTQYF
cdr3_nt: TGTGCCAGCAGGGGAATGGGGACAGGGTCCGCAGATACGCAGTATTTT
d_call: TRBD1
v_call: TRBV12-3/TRBV12-4
j_call: TRBJ2-3
clone_size: .

cdr3_aa: CSALTGTSGGNEQFF
cdr3_nt: TGCAGTGCACTGACTGGGACTAGCGGGGGAAATGAGCAGTTCTTC
d_call: TRBD2
v_call: TRBV20-1
j_call: TRBJ2-1
clone_size: many